These T cell receptor beta chains were read from a single sample in a study of T-cell memory formation after mild COVID-19. TCRdb re-analysed the 5' RACE reads in MiXCR, keeping a single row per CDR3 protein. The sample records under 400,000 distinct CDR3 sequences, 28% being singletons. Input material: PBMCs or a T cell subset sorted from them (not recorded which). Every receptor here comes from an adult woman who had mild COVID-19 (a few samples of this study predate the infection). Cell type and time point are not known. Each CDR3 is given with its conserved first and last residue. A D gene is named only where the DNA matches it firmly. A row's size may be missing; if present it is once, few, many or a size class.

d_gene: -; abundance: many; j_gene: TRBJ2-3; v_gene: TRBV2; CDR3nt: TGTGCCAGCAGTGTAGCCGGGACGGTCGCAGATACGCAGTATTTT; CDR3aa: CASSVAGTVADTQYF
d_gene: -; abundance: many; j_gene: TRBJ2-1; v_gene: TRBV12-3/TRBV12-4; CDR3nt: TGTGCCAGCAGTAACATGCGGGATAGCTCCTACAATGAGCAGTTCTTC; CDR3aa: CASSNMRDSSYNEQFF
d_gene: TRBD1; abundance: -; j_gene: TRBJ1-2; v_gene: TRBV7-9; CDR3nt: TGTGCCAGCAGCCCGGACAGGGATGGTGGCTACACCTTC; CDR3aa: CASSPDRDGGYTF
d_gene: -; abundance: many; j_gene: TRBJ2-5; v_gene: TRBV7-9; CDR3nt: TGTGCCAGCAGCTACGTGGGCAGGGGAGAGACCCAGTACTTC; CDR3aa: CASSYVGRGETQYF
d_gene: -; abundance: few; j_gene: TRBJ2-5; v_gene: TRBV6-5; CDR3nt: TGTGCCAGCAGTTACTATGGGGGAGAGACCCAGTACTTC; CDR3aa: CASSYYGGETQYF
d_gene: -; abundance: many; j_gene: TRBJ2-1; v_gene: TRBV7-9; CDR3nt: TGTGCCAGCAGCTTCGGCCGCGGGGTAGGCAGTTGGGACAATGAGCAGTTCTTC; CDR3aa: CASSFGRGVGSWDNEQFF
d_gene: -; abundance: -; j_gene: TRBJ2-2; v_gene: TRBV5-1; CDR3nt: TGCGCCAGCAGGAGAAACATGAACACCGGGGAGCTGTTTTTT; CDR3aa: CASRRNMNTGELFF
d_gene: -; abundance: -; j_gene: TRBJ1-2; v_gene: TRBV6-2/TRBV6-3; CDR3nt: TGTGCCAGCACCAAACGAGGGCGGATAGCGGATGGCTACACCTTC; CDR3aa: CASTKRGRIADGYTF
d_gene: -; abundance: many; j_gene: TRBJ1-2; v_gene: TRBV4-1; CDR3nt: TGCGCCAGCAGCCAGGGAGGGAACTATGGCTACACCTTC; CDR3aa: CASSQGGNYGYTF
d_gene: -; abundance: -; j_gene: TRBJ2-5; v_gene: TRBV3-1; CDR3nt: TGTGCCAGCAGCCAACAGGGAACGGGCCGGACCCAGTACTTC; CDR3aa: CASSQQGTGRTQYF
d_gene: -; abundance: -; j_gene: TRBJ1-2; v_gene: TRBV24-1; CDR3nt: TGTGCCACCGCCCCAGCCACTATCAGAGAGAACTATGGCTACACCTTC; CDR3aa: CATAPATIRENYGYTF
d_gene: TRBD1; abundance: -; j_gene: TRBJ1-1; v_gene: TRBV19; CDR3nt: TGTGCCAGTAGTATCTTCGTGTGGGACAGGGTGAACACTGAAGCTTTCTTT; CDR3aa: CASSIFVWDRVNTEAFF
d_gene: -; abundance: -; j_gene: TRBJ1-1; v_gene: TRBV7-2; CDR3nt: TGTGCCAGCAGCTTAGTATGGAACACTGAAGCTTTCTTT; CDR3aa: CASSLVWNTEAFF
d_gene: -; abundance: -; j_gene: TRBJ2-2; v_gene: TRBV12-3/TRBV12-4; CDR3nt: TGTGCCAGCAGCTTACGGGAGCTGCGGTGGAAGTCCACCGGGGAGCTGTTTTTT; CDR3aa: CASSLRELRWKSTGELFF
d_gene: TRBD2; abundance: many; j_gene: TRBJ2-3; v_gene: TRBV7-9; CDR3nt: TGTGCCAGCAGCCAGGGGACTAGCGGACCCACAGATACGCAGTATTTT; CDR3aa: CASSQGTSGPTDTQYF
d_gene: -; abundance: -; j_gene: TRBJ1-3; v_gene: TRBV5-5; CDR3nt: TGTGCCAGCAGCTTTCCAGGGCCTGGAAACACCATATATTTT; CDR3aa: CASSFPGPGNTIYF
d_gene: TRBD2; abundance: few; j_gene: TRBJ2-5; v_gene: TRBV5-1; CDR3nt: TGCGCCAGCAGCTTGGGGGGGACTAGCCAGGAGACCCAGTACTTC; CDR3aa: CASSLGGTSQETQYF
d_gene: -; abundance: many; j_gene: TRBJ2-1; v_gene: TRBV7-2; CDR3nt: TGTGCCAGCAGCTTTTTTCGGGGGAGATACAATGAGCAGTTCTTC; CDR3aa: CASSFFRGRYNEQFF
d_gene: TRBD1; abundance: -; j_gene: TRBJ2-7; v_gene: TRBV5-1; CDR3nt: TGCGCCAGCACCCCCTTGACAGGGGGCTACGAGCAGTACTTC; CDR3aa: CASTPLTGGYEQYF
d_gene: TRBD1; abundance: -; j_gene: TRBJ1-2; v_gene: TRBV6-5; CDR3nt: TGTGCCAGCAGAACTACCGGGACAGGGGGCTGGTATGGCTACACCTTC; CDR3aa: CASRTTGTGGWYGYTF
d_gene: -; abundance: -; j_gene: TRBJ1-2; v_gene: TRBV4-1; CDR3nt: TGCGCCAGCAGCCAAAGGGTAGGTTATGGCTACACCTTC; CDR3aa: CASSQRVGYGYTF
d_gene: TRBD1; abundance: -; j_gene: TRBJ2-7; v_gene: TRBV29-1; CDR3nt: TGCAGCGTTGTGGGACAGGGGACCTACGAGCAGTACTTC; CDR3aa: CSVVGQGTYEQYF
d_gene: TRBD2; abundance: -; j_gene: TRBJ2-7; v_gene: TRBV6-5; CDR3nt: TGTGCCAGCAGTTACTCGGGGACTAGCGGTTCGGAGCAGTACTTC; CDR3aa: CASSYSGTSGSEQYF
d_gene: -; abundance: few; j_gene: TRBJ1-5; v_gene: TRBV7-9; CDR3nt: TGTGCCAGCAGCCACGGGAACAGCTGGAATCAGCCCCAGCATTTT; CDR3aa: CASSHGNSWNQPQHF
d_gene: TRBD1; abundance: -; j_gene: TRBJ1-3; v_gene: TRBV4-3; CDR3nt: TGCGCCAGCAGCCAAGATCTCGTGAAGGGGGCTACCCCCTCTGGAAACACCATATATTTT; CDR3aa: CASSQDLVKGATPSGNTIYF
d_gene: TRBD1; abundance: few; j_gene: TRBJ2-1; v_gene: TRBV9; CDR3nt: TGTGCCAGCAGCGCGACCGGGACAGGGAGCAGGTGGGGCAATGAGCAGTTCTTC; CDR3aa: CASSATGTGSRWGNEQFF
d_gene: -; abundance: -; j_gene: TRBJ2-1; v_gene: TRBV7-9; CDR3nt: TGTGCCAGCAGCCCCCGGACAGCCGACAATGAGCAGTTCTTC; CDR3aa: CASSPRTADNEQFF
d_gene: -; abundance: -; j_gene: TRBJ2-1; v_gene: TRBV7-9; CDR3nt: TGTGCCAGCAGCTTAGGGCAGCTCGAGCAGTTCTTC; CDR3aa: CASSLGQLEQFF
d_gene: -; abundance: -; j_gene: TRBJ1-3; v_gene: TRBV7-9; CDR3nt: TGTGCCAGCAGCTTACGGGACGGCTCTGGAAACACCATATATTTT; CDR3aa: CASSLRDGSGNTIYF
d_gene: -; abundance: -; j_gene: TRBJ2-7; v_gene: TRBV20-1; CDR3nt: TGCAGTGCTAGGGAAGGATCGGCTTCCTACGAGCAGTACTTC; CDR3aa: CSAREGSASYEQYF
d_gene: TRBD2; abundance: -; j_gene: TRBJ2-1; v_gene: TRBV12-3/TRBV12-4; CDR3nt: TGTGCCAGCAGTTCCGGGACTAGCGGGAGTTGGTTCTTC; CDR3aa: CASSSGTSGSWFF
d_gene: -; abundance: many; j_gene: TRBJ1-2; v_gene: TRBV5-6; CDR3nt: TGTGCCAGCAGCCCGGCGGCGGCAGGGGCTAACTATGGCTACACCTTC; CDR3aa: CASSPAAAGANYGYTF
d_gene: -; abundance: -; j_gene: TRBJ1-1; v_gene: TRBV6-2/TRBV6-3; CDR3nt: TGTGCCAGCAGTTACCTAGGCGTCACTGAAGCTTTCTTT; CDR3aa: CASSYLGVTEAFF